A single sample is the source of the 11 T cell receptor beta chains below, sequenced in a study of blood T cell repertoires in COVID-19. The method was immunoSEQ multiplex PCR; TCRdb's version includes in-frame clones alone and lacks a portion of them. The sample carries 160,000 or so clones, under 90% recorded once. The specimen sequenced was PBMCs or T cells enriched from blood (not recorded which). The receptors here all came from a woman aged 55-69 years who had recovered from COVID-19.

The CDR3 loop reads CASSIRPTGIGGNQPQHF. The CDR3 bases are TGTGCCAGTAGTATCCGCCCCACAGGTATAGGTGGCAATCAGCCCCAGCATTTT. The rearrangement joins TRBV19 to TRBJ1-5; a weak D match, TRBD1 (5 bases). Germline CDR1 LNHDA, CDR2 SQIVND (reference sequence). This CDR3 is built from 18 residues. V lost 3 bases, J lost 2 bases, and 20 bases lay in between.

The CDR3, as DNA: TGTGCCAGCAGCCAAGAAGGGGCAGTAGAAGCTTTCTTT. As protein: CASSQEGAVEAFF. The chain joins TRBV14 to TRBJ1-1; TRBD1 might be the D (5 bases). The germline CDR1 and CDR2 sequences are SGHDN and FVKESK. With 0 bases removed from V and 8 bases from J, the gap between germline ends came to 10 bases. The CDR3 runs 13 residues.

V gene TRBV2 combines with J gene TRBJ1-2; D not resolved. The germline V gene has CDR1 SNHLY and CDR2 FYNNEI. V lost 6 bases and J lost 3, with 8 bases in between. The CDR3 extends over 12 amino acids. This chain's CDR3 is CASRVRDYGYTF. The CDR3 DNA sequence: TGTGCCAGCAGAGTGAGGGACTATGGCTACACCTTC.

This clone occurred once. This chain connects TRBV21-1 to TRBJ2-5; the DNA was not compared with TRBD1, the D call given in the table. TRBV21-1 is given as a pseudogene. The CDR3 totals 15 residues. CDR3: CASSIPGQNQETQYF. The CDR3 DNA sequence: TGTGCCAGCAGCATCCCGGGACAGAACCAAGAGACCCAGTACTTC.

The rearrangement uses TRBV27 and TRBJ1-5, with 9 bases matching TRBD1. There are 15 residues in the CDR3. J was trimmed by 6 bases and V by 6 bases; bases with no gene match: 9. Germline V lookup: CDR1 MNHEY, CDR2 SMNVEV (reference sequence). CDR3 DNA sequence: TGTGCCAGCAGGGCCGGGACAGGGCTAACTCAGCCCCAGCATTTT. It is translated as CASRAGTGLTQPQHF.

Here the CDR3 DNA reads TGTGCCAGCAGTTATAGCCGGAGGTCCCTCTACGAGCAGTACTTC. Translated: CASSYSRRSLYEQYF. The chain couples TRBV6-2 or TRBV6-3 to TRBJ2-7, with D possibly being TRBD2 (5 bases). Germline CDR1 and CDR2: MNHEY and SVGEGT. CDR3 length equals 15 residues. Deletions cut 3 bases from V and 3 bases from J, with 15 bases between.

The V and J genes are TRBV6-5 and TRBJ1-1; D unclear. The CDR3 length is 14 residues. In germline, CDR1 is MNHEY, CDR2 SVGAGI. V lost 7 bases, J lost 11 bases, and 23 bases lay in between. CDR3 in amino acids: CASIQPTTPYQAFF. In nucleotides, the CDR3 is TGTGCCAGCATTCAGCCAACGACTCCTTACCAGGCTTTCTTT.

This rearrangement joins TRBV13 to TRBJ2-7; 10 bases map to TRBD2. Germline values: CDR1 PRHDT, CDR2 FYEKMQ (reference sequence). The CDR3 runs to 13 residues. V was clipped by 5 bases and J by 4 bases; unmatched bases: 2. CDR3 sequence: CASSSGGDYEQYF. The CDR3 nucleotides are TGTGCCAGCAGCAGCGGGGGGGATTACGAGCAGTACTTC.

The chain uses TRBV6-5 and TRBJ1-2, with TRBD1 matching 7 bases. The ends lost 6 bases at V and 2 bases at J; junction bases unmatched: 0. The CDR3 sequence is 12 residues long. CDR1 MNHEY and CDR2 SVGAGI come from the germline V gene. Here the CDR3 reads CASRTGNYGYTF. CDR3 sequence (DNA): TGTGCCAGCAGGACAGGGAACTATGGCTACACCTTC.

This clone has only one observation. This chain uses TRBV6-4 with TRBJ2-1, with D possibly being TRBD1 (5 bases). The germline V gene encodes CDR1 MRHNA and CDR2 SNTAGT. Trimming removed 0 bases from V and 3 bases from J, with 9 bases in between. The CDR3 length is 15 residues. The CDR3 sequence: CASSDSVDSYNEQFF. Here the CDR3 DNA reads TGTGCCAGCAGTGACTCCGTTGACAGCTACAATGAGCAGTTCTTC.

J is TRBJ2-2 and V is TRBV19; D uncertain. V was shortened by 7 bases and J by 7 bases, with 7 bases between the two germline ends. Germline CDR1 and CDR2: LNHDA and SQIVND (reference sequence). This CDR3 spans 11 amino acids. CDR3 nucleotides: TGTGCCAGTACCACCGGCGGGGAGCTGTTTTTT. Its protein is CASTTGGELFF.